This T cell receptor beta chain was captured in a study of identical twins (dated by TCRdb to between 2015 and 2016). Broadly, across the study: To test whether fetal clonotypes persist, this study deep-sequenced TCR alpha and beta repertoires from monozygotic twins, from unrelated adults of various ages, and from cord blood. To rule out contamination, replicate twin experiments were performed at different times with different library preparation protocols. The paper as a whole reports these results and caveats: Invariant T cells such as MAIT and iNKT could partly confound zero-insertion analyses, though diverse VJ usage argued against this for most clonotypes. Compared with coincidental sharing between unrelated individuals, out-of-frame TCR alpha sequences shared between twins showed an excess of sequences with low generation probability. Because the same donors could not be followed over many years, conclusions were based on cross-sectional statistical analysis. Recombination models systematically underestimated out-of-frame TCR alpha sharing in monozygotic twins but agreed with sharing between unrelated individuals. A weaker excess of twin sharing was found in beta out-of-frame sequences because the signal-to-noise ratio was lowered by fewer shared sequences. Fewer insertions were carried by abundant cord blood beta clonotypes, a similar but weaker trend appeared in young adult naive repertoires, and no such trend appeared in memory repertoires.

Library preparation was by 5' RACE. Sequencing used an Illumina HiSeq 2000. Template switching introduced a universal primer binding site; the final cDNA contained a unique molecular identifier, enabling accurate counting of TCR cDNA molecules. Specific primers in the conserved constant-segment region were used to synthesize first-strand cDNA for the TCR alpha and beta chains. To control for contamination, every cDNA library carried two barcodes: a SMART-Mk sample barcode plus Illumina barcodes. TruSeq adapter sequences, together with Illumina sample barcodes, were added in two successive PCR steps. Sequencing of the TCR alpha and beta cDNA libraries was done on the Illumina HiSeq platform using custom primers. As for how the authors treated the data: MiGEC processed the raw reads to extract unique molecular identifiers, while MiXCR was used to determine the CDR3 positions. Recombination models were inferred per individual with the repgenHMM and IGoR tools using an EM algorithm. The analysis of shared clonotypes was done with the tcR package in R, with sharing normalized by the product of cloneset sizes. Out-of-frame nonproductive sequences were analyzed to study raw recombination free of thymic and clonal selection effects. The public reads were reanalyzed by TCRdb: fastp trimming at Q25, MiXCR alignment, in-frame beta chains only. When rows share a CDR3 protein, they turn into one entry using the most common DNA and genes. Clone size and V and J calls follow TCRdb, not the original study. The sample profile shows about 720,000 distinct CDR3 sequences; around a sixth of them were found once. Of the sample, under 15% is held by the ten largest clones.

All donors were healthy Caucasians. Three pairs of female monozygotic twins, all aged roughly 18 to 29 years, were included in the twin cohort. The RNA used for TCR libraries was isolated from peripheral blood mononuclear cells. V is reduced by 7 bases and J by 4 bases, leaving a spacing of 14 bases between them. The CDR3 numbers 13 residues from cysteine through phenylalanine. Only CDR3 DNA remains: 39 bases, in frame from the first base. CDR1 and CDR2 are drawn from the germline V gene: MGHDK, SYGVNS. As to this clonotype: Its antigen is unknown. No base qualities exist here, and no much larger clone lies one base off it.

The data were also submitted as part of a second study, on T cells expressing NK-cell markers. Drawing on the second study: TCR beta-chain repertoires were profiled in sorted CD3+CD56+NKG2C+, CD3+CD56+NKG2C- and CD3+CD56-NKG2C+ T-cell subsets from several donors. Among the eight sequenced donors, only one was HCMV-seronegative, while the other seven were HCMV-seropositive. In several experiments an anti-gammadeltaTCR antibody was added to restrict sorting to alphabetaTCR-expressing T cells. In several donors, the dominant CD3+CD56+NKG2C+ clonotypes were among the top 10 CD8+ clonotypes and accounted for about 1.0-7.5% of CD8+ T cells. Those dominant clonotypes were again the most abundant among CD3+CD56-NKG2C+ cells in four donors, at roughly 28.3-60.1%. Whether the expanded NKG2C-expressing T cell clones were specific for HCMV antigens was left unclear. Randomly selected healthy volunteers, three men and five women, were used as the eight sequenced donors. A commercial ELISA kit detecting HCMV-specific IgG in serum was used to determine HCMV serostatus. For roughly 6 donors, bulk peripheral blood T-cell repertoires were also sequenced from unsorted PBMC. Reads were demultiplexed and grouped by UMI with MIGEC, and clonotypes were assembled and quantified with MiTCR. To exclude erroneous sequences, any TCR cDNA sequence not supported by at least two reads was discarded. The tcR package was used for downstream repertoire analysis, and clonotypes were matched across fractions by CDR3 nucleotide sequence plus V segment. VDJmatch was used to annotate antigen specificity against VDJdb, with one amino acid substitution in CDR3 allowed.

The chain couples TRBV25-1 to TRBJ2-7, with the D call perhaps TRBD1 or TRBD2, as 5 bases match in each case. The sequenced material came from PBMCs. The TCR was taken from a woman younger than 30 in good health. The CDR3 region reads CASTLGTPYEQYF. In nucleotide form, the sequence is TGTGCCAGCACCCTAGGGACCCCGTACGAGCAGTACTTC.